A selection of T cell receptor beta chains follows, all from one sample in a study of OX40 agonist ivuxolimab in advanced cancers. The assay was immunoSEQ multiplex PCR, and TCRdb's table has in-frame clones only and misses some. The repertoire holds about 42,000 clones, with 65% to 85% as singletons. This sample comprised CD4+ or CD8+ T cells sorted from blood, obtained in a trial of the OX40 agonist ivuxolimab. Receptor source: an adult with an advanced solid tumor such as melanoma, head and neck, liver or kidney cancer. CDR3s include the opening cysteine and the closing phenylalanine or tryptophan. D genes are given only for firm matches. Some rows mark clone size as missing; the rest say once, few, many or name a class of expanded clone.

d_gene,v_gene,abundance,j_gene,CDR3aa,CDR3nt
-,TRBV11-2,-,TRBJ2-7,CASSLGPIYEQYF,TGTGCCAGCAGCTTAGGGCCCATCTACGAGCAGTACTTC
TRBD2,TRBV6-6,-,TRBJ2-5,CASSYGRLAGPETQYF,TGTGCCAGCAGTTACGGGCGACTAGCAGGGCCAGAGACCCAGTACTTC
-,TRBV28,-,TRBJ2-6,CASSPIGASPFSGANVLTF,TGTGCCAGCAGCCCGATCGGGGCCTCTCCCTTCTCTGGGGCCAACGTCCTGACTTTC
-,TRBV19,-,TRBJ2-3,CASTGQRAITDTQYF,TGTGCCAGTACTGGGCAGCGGGCGATCACAGATACGCAGTATTTT
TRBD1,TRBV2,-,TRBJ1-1,CASKGQGASEAFF,TGTGCCAGCAAGGGACAGGGGGCCTCTGAAGCTTTCTTT
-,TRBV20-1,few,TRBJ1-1,CSVWDWAFF,TGCAGTGTATGGGATTGGGCTTTCTTT
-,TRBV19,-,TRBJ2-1,CASSTTGTIYNEQFF,TGTGCCAGTAGTACTACCGGGACCATCTACAATGAGCAGTTCTTC
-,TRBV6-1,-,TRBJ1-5,CASRPETVGQPQHF,TGTGCCAGCAGGCCGGAAACGGTCGGCCAGCCCCAGCATTTT
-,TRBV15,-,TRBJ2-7,CATSRDQGASYEQYF,TGTGCCACCAGCAGAGATCAGGGAGCCTCCTACGAGCAGTACTTC
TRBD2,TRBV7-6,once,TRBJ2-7,CASSRWTGGFYEQYF,TGTGCCAGCAGCCGGTGGACGGGGGGATTCTACGAGCAGTACTTC
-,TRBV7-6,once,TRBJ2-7,CASSLVAGGDEQYF,TGTGCCAGCAGCTTAGTTGCAGGGGGGGACGAGCAGTACTTC
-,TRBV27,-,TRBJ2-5,CASGGLGETQYF,TGTGCCAGCGGGGGACTGGGGGAGACCCAGTACTTC
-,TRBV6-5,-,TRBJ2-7,CASSYSSPSYEQYF,TGTGCCAGCAGTTACTCGTCACCTTCCTACGAGCAGTACTTC
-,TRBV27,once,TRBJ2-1,CASSLRAQDNEQFF,TGTGCCAGCAGTTTACGGGCGCAAGACAATGAGCAGTTCTTC
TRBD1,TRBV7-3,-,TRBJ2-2,CASSPGTANTGELFF,TGTGCCAGCAGTCCCGGGACAGCGAACACCGGGGAGCTGTTTTTT
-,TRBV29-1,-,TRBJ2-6,CSVDSRMLGSGANVLTF,TGCAGCGTTGACTCCAGAATGCTGGGCTCTGGGGCCAACGTCCTGACTTTC
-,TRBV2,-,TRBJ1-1,CASIRTLKNTEAFF,TGTGCCAGCATCCGGACACTCAAGAACACTGAAGCTTTCTTT
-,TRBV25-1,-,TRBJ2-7,CASSKDSYEQYF,TGTGCCAGCAGTAAGGACTCCTACGAGCAGTACTTC
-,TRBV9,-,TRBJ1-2,CASSVESRQGGYTF,TGTGCCAGCAGCGTAGAGTCCAGGCAAGGAGGCTACACCTTC
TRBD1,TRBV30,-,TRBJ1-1,CAWGQEDTEAFF,TGTGCCTGGGGACAGGAGGACACTGAAGCTTTCTTT
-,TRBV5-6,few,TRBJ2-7,CASSFGRGSYEQYF,TGTGCCAGCAGCTTTGGCCGGGGGTCCTACGAGCAGTACTTC
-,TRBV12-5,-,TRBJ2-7,CASSLSSSYEQYF,TGTGCTAGTAGCCTCTCTAGCTCCTACGAGCAGTACTTC
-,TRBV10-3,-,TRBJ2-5,CAISGGPSRETQYF,TGTGCCATCAGTGGAGGCCCTTCCCGGGAGACCCAGTACTTC
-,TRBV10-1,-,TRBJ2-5,CASNGRNQETQYF,TGCGCCAGCAACGGGCGCAATCAAGAGACCCAGTACTTC